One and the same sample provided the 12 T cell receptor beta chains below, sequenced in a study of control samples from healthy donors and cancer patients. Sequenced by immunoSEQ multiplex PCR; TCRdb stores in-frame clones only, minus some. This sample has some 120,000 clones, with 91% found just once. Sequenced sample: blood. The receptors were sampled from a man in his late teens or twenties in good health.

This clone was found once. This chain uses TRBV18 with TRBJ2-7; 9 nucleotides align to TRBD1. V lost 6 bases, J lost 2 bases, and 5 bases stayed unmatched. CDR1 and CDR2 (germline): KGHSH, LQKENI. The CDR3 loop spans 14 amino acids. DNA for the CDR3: TGTGCCAGCTCCTCCGGGACAGGGACCTACGAGCAGTACTTC. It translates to CASSSGTGTYEQYF.

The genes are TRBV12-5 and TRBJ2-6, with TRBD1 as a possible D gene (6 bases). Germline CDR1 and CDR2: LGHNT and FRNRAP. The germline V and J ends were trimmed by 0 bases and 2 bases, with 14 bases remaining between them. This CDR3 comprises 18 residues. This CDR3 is CASGLVSDGTTGANVLTF. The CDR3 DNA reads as TGTGCTAGTGGTTTGGTATCTGACGGGACAACTGGGGCCAACGTCCTGACTTTC.

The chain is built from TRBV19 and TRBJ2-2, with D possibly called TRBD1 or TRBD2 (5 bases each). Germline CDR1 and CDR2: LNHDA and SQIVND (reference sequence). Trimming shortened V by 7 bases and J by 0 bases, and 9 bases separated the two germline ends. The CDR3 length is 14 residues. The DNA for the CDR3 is TGTGCCAGTAAAAGGGGACCGAACACCGGGGAGCTGTTTTTT. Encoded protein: CASKRGPNTGELFF. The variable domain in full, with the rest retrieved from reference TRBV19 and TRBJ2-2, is DGGITQSPKYLFRKEGQNVTLSCEQNLNHDAMYWYRQDPGQGLRLIYYSQIVNDFQKGDIAEGYSVSREKKESFPLTVTSAQKNPTAFYLCASKRGPNTGELFFGEGSRLTVL.

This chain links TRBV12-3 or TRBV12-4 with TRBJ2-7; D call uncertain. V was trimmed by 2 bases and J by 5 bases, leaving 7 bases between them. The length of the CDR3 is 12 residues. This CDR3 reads CASSLSANEQYF. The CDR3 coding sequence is TGTGCCAGCAGTTTATCGGCGAACGAGCAGTACTTC.

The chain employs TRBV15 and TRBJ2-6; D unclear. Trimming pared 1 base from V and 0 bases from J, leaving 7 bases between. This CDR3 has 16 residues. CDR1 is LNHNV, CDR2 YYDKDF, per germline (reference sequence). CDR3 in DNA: TGTGCCACCAGCAGAGTCGGCTTCTCTGGGGCCAACGTCCTGACTTTC. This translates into CATSRVGFSGANVLTF.

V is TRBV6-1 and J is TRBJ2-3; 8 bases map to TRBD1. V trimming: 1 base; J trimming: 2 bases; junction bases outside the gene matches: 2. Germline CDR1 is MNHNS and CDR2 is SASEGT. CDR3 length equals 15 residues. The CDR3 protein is CASSEGTGHTDTQYF. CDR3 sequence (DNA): TGTGCCAGCAGTGAAGGGACAGGGCACACAGATACGCAGTATTTT.

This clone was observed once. CDR3 in amino acids: CASRTSGGALHEQFF. In DNA form, the CDR3 reads TGTGCCAGCAGAACTAGCGGGGGGGCCCTTCATGAGCAGTTCTTC. The chain joins TRBV6-5 to TRBJ2-1; TRBD2 matches at 13 bases. The germline gives CDR1 MNHEY, CDR2 SVGAGI. J was trimmed by 8 bases and V by 6 bases; bases with no gene match: 7. The CDR3 is 15 residues long.

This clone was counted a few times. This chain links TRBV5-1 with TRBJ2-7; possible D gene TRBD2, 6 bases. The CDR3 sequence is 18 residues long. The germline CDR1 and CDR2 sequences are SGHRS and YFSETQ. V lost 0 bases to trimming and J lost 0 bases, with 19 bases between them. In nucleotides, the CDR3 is TGCGCCAGCAGCTTGGGGGCGGTAGCGGCGTGGAGCTCCTACGAGCAGTACTTC. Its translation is CASSLGAVAAWSSYEQYF.

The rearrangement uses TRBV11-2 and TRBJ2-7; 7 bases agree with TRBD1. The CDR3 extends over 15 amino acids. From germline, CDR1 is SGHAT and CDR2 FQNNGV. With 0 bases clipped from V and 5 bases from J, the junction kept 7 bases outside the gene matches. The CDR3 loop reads CASSLEWDSIHEQYF. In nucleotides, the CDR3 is TGTGCCAGCAGCTTAGAATGGGACAGTATCCACGAGCAGTACTTC.

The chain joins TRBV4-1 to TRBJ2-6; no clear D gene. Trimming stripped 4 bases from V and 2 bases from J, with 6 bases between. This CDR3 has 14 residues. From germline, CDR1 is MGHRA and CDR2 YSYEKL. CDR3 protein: CASSPRAGANVLTF. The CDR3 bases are TGCGCCAGCAGCCCAAGGGCTGGGGCCAACGTCCTGACTTTC.

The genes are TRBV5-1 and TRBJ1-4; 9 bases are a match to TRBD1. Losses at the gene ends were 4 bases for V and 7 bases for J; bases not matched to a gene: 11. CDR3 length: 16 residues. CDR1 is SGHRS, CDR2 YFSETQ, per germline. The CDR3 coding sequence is TGCGCCAGCAGCAAGAGGACAGGGGAGGGTGGTGAAAAACTGTTTTTT. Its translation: CASSKRTGEGGEKLFF.

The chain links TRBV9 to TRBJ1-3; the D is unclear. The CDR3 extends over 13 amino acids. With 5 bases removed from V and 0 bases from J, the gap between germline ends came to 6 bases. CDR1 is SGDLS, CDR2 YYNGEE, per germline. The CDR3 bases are TGTGCCAGCAGAGAGAGCTCTGGAAACACCATATATTTT. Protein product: CASRESSGNTIYF.